This T cell receptor beta chain stems from a study of regulatory T cells in long-lasting Graves disease. Construction of TCR beta libraries relied on iRepertoire HTBI primers and on Arm-PCR targeting CDR3 regions. TCRdb passed the multiplex PCR reads through MiXCR, listing each CDR3 protein once. The sample lists roughly 500,000 distinct CDR3 sequences, approximately 15% occurring once. Germline CDR1 reads SGHRS; CDR2 reads YFSETQ. The CDR3 spans 16 residues. Trimming cost V 4 bases and J 2 bases, with 18 bases left between them. Documented time point: newly diagnosed GD, antithyroid drugs for less than 3 months. The TCR library was prepared using RNA isolated from PBMCs. The patient group derived from an endocrinology department in Xi'an, China. The same specimen was also included in a second study, on T cells in Graves' hyperthyroidism and ophthalmopathy.

The sequencing used peripheral blood mononuclear cells (PBMCs), collected at new diagnosis, from a patient treated with antithyroid drugs. This TCR came from a woman aged 45-59 years with Graves disease. This chain joins TRBV5-1 and TRBJ1-2; tentatively, D is TRBD1 (6 bases). CDR3: CASSEPTWTANYGYTF. The CDR3 DNA is TGCGCCAGCAGCGAACCGACGTGGACAGCCAACTATGGCTACACCTTC.